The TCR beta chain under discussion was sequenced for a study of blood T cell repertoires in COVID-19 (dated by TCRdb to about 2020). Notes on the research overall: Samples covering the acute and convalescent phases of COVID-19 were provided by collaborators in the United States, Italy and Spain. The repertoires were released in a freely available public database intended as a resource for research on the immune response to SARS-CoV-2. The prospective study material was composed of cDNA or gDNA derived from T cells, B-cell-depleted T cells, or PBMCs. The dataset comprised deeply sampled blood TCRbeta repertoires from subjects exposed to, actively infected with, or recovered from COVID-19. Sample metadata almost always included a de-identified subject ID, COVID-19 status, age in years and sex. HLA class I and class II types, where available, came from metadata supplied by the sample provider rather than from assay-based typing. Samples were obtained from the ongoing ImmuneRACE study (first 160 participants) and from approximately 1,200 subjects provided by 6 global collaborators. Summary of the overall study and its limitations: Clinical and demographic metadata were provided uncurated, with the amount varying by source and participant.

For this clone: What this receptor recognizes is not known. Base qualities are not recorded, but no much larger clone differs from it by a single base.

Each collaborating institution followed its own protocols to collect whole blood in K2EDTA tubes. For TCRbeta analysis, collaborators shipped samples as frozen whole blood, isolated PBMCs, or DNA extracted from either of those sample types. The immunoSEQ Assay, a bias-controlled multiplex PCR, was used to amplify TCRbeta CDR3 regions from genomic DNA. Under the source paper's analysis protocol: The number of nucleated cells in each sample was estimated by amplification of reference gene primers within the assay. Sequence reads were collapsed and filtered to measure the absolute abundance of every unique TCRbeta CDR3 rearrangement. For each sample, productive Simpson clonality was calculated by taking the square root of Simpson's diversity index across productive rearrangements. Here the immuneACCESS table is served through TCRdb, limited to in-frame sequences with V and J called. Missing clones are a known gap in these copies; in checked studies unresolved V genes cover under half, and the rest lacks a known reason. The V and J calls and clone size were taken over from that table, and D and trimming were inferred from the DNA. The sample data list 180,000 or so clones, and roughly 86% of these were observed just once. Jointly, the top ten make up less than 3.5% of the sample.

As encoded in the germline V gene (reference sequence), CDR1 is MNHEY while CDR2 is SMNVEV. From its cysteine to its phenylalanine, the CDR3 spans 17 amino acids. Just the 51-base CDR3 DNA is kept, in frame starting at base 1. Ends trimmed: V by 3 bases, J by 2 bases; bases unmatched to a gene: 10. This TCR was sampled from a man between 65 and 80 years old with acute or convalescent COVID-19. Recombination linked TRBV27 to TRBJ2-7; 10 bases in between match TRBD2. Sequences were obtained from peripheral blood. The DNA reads TGTGCCAGCAGTTTCTTCCCTAGCGGGAGTTTCCCCTACGAGCAGTACTTC. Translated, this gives CASSFFPSGSFPYEQYF.